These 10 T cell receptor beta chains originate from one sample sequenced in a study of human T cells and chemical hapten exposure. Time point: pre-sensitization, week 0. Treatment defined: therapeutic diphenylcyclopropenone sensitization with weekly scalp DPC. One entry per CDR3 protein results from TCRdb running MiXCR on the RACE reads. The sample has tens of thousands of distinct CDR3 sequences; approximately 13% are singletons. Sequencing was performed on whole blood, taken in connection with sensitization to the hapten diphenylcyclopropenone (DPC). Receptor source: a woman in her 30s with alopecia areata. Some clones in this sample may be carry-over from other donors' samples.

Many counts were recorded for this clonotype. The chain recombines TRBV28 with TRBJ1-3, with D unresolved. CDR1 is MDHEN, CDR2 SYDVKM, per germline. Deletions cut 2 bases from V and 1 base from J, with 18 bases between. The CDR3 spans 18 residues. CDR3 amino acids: CASSLVGHEHGSGNTIYF. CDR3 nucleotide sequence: TGTGCCAGCAGTTTAGTGGGCCATGAGCATGGGTCTGGAAACACCATATATTTT.

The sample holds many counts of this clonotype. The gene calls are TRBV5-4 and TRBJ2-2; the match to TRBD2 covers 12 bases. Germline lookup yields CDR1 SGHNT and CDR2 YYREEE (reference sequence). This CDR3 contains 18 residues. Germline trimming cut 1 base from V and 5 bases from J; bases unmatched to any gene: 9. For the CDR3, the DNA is TGTGCCAGCAGCTTGCTACCTGGACTAGCGGGAATGACCGGGGAGCTGTTTTTT. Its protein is CASSLLPGLAGMTGELFF.

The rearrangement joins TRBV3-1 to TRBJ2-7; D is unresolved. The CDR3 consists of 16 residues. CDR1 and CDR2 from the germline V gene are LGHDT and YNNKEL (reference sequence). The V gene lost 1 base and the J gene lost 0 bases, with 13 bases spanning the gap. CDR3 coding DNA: TGTGCCAGCAGCCAAGTGAGCCCCCGACGCTCCTACGAGCAGTACTTC. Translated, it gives CASSQVSPRRSYEQYF.

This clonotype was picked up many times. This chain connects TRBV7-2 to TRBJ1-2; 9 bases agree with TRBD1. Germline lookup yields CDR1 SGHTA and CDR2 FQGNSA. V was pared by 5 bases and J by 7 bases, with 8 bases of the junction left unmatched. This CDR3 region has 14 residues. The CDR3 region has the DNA TGTGCCAGCAGCGCTTTACAGGGGGCTGGTGGCTACACCTTC. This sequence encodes CASSALQGAGGYTF.

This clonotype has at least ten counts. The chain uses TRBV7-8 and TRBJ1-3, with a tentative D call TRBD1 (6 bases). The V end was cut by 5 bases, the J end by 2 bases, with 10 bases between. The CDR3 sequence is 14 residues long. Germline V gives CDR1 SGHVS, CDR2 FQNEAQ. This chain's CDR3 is CASSKGDTGNTIYF. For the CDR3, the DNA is TGTGCCAGCAGCAAGGGGGACACTGGAAACACCATATATTTT.

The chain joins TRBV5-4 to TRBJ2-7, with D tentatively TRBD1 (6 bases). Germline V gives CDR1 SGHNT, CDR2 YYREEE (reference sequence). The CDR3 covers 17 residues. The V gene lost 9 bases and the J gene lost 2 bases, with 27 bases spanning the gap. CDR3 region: CATEGRADSGGTYEQYF. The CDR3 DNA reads TGTGCCACCGAGGGGCGGGCCGACTCTGGGGGCACCTACGAGCAGTACTTC.

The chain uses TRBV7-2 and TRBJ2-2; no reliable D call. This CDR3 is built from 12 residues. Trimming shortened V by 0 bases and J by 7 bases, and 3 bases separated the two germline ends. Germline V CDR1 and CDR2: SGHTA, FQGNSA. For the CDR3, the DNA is TGTGCCAGCAGCTTAGCGCTCGGGGAGCTGTTTTTT. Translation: CASSLALGELFF.

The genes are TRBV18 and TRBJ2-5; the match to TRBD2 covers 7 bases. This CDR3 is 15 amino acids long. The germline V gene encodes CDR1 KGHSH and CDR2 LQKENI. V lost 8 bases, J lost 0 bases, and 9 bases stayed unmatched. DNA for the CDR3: TGTGCCAGCAAAAAGCCCGGACTAGACCAAGAGACCCAGTACTTC. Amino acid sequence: CASKKPGLDQETQYF.

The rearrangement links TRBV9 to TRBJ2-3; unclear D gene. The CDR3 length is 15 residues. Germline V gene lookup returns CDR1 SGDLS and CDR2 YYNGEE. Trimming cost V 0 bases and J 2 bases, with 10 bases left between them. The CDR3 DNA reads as TGTGCCAGCAGCGTAGGGATTCTCGACACAGATACGCAGTATTTT. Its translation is CASSVGILDTDTQYF.

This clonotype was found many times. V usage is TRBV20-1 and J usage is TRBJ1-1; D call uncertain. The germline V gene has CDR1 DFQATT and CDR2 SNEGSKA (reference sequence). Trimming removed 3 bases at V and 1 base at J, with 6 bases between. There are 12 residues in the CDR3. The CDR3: CSASLRNTEAFF. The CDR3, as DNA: TGCAGTGCTAGCCTGAGGAACACTGAAGCTTTCTTT.